The present entry profiles one TCR beta chain with its context. Antigen unknown. This specimen comes from a study of T cells after posttransplantation cyclophosphamide. The repertoire was sequenced with immunoSEQ multiplex PCR; TCRdb's copy has only in-frame clones and lacks some. The sample records around 20,000 clones, around four fifths being singletons. Overall study results and limits: Later post-transplant blood repertoires were often dominated by donor CD8+ memory clones. Skin or GI-infiltrating T cells shared few TRB sequences with blood.

The CDR3 spans 15 residues. The V gene lost 6 bases and the J gene lost 4 bases, with 13 bases spanning the gap. CDR1 and CDR2 (germline): SGHAT, FQNNGV. V and J are TRBV11-2 and TRBJ2-6, with D perhaps TRBD2 (6 bases). Sequences were obtained from memory CD4+ T cells sorted from blood. The TCR originated in a man younger than 40 in good health and a related stem cell transplant donor. The CDR3 bases are TGTGCCAGCAGGGTTAGGGCGGGGGGGGCCAACGTCCTGACTTTC. Its protein is CASRVRAGGANVLTF.